A single sample gave rise to the 3 T cell receptor beta chains below, sequenced in a study of blood T cell repertoires in COVID-19. Sequencing used immunoSEQ multiplex PCR; TCRdb keeps in-frame clones, though not all of them. The table shows tens of thousands of clones, with more than 80% occurring only once. Sequencing input: peripheral blood. These receptors were collected from an elderly man with acute or convalescent COVID-19.

On this clone itself: Compared with germline, one end of the junction differs, possibly owing to a read error. The chain couples TRBV10-1 to TRBJ2-2; D gene ambiguous. The CDR3 loop spans 14 amino acids. The germline gives CDR1 WNHNN, CDR2 SYGVQD (reference sequence). DNA of the CDR3: TGCGCCAGCAGTGAATCAGAAAACATCGGGGAGCTGTTTTTT. Its protein product is CASSESENIGELFF.

Written as DNA, the CDR3 is TGCGCCAGCAGCTTGGTGTCTAGCGGGAGCCAAGAGACCCAGTACTTC. Translating it yields CASSLVSSGSQETQYF. V usage is TRBV5-1 and J usage is TRBJ2-5; 10 nucleotides agree with TRBD2. There are 16 residues in the CDR3. CDR1 and CDR2 from the germline V gene are SGHRS and YFSETQ. J lost 1 base, V lost 0 bases, and 3 bases had no gene match.

The genes are TRBV28 and TRBJ2-1, with D possibly matching TRBD2 (7 bases). Trimming left V 4 bases short and J 4 bases short, with 14 bases between. Germline V lookup: CDR1 MDHEN, CDR2 SYDVKM. The CDR3 is made up of 15 amino acids. Written as DNA, the CDR3 is TGTGCCAGCAGTTCCCTGCGGGGGCCGTACAATGAGCAGTTCTTC. This codes for CASSSLRGPYNEQFF.